A single TCR beta chain is shown here with its context. This sample is part of a study of blood T cell repertoires in COVID-19. Turning to the study itself: COVID-19 samples from acute and convalescent phases originated in the United States, Italy and Spain. T cells, B-cell-depleted T cells, or PBMCs provided the cDNA or gDNA that served as material.

How the authors handled the data: Researchers report that nucleated cell counts were estimated from reference gene primer amplification. Profiled with immunoSEQ multiplex PCR; TCRdb holds only in-frame clones, not every one. V and J calls and clone size come straight from that table; D and trimming were deduced from the DNA. Of about 250,000 clones listed, approximately 85% are singletons. This CDR3 region has 16 residues. Trimming shortened V by 1 base and J by 0 bases, and 10 bases separated the two germline ends. Germline V gene data show CDR1 as SGHVS and CDR2 as FNYEAQ. Specimen: peripheral blood. This sequence originates from a man aged 45-65 years with acute or convalescent COVID-19. The chain combines TRBV7-6 with TRBJ2-1; maybe TRBD1 (6 bases). The CDR3 bases are TGTGCCAGCAGCTTAGAAGGGACAAACTCCTACAATGAGCAGTTCTTC. As protein: CASSLEGTNSYNEQFF.